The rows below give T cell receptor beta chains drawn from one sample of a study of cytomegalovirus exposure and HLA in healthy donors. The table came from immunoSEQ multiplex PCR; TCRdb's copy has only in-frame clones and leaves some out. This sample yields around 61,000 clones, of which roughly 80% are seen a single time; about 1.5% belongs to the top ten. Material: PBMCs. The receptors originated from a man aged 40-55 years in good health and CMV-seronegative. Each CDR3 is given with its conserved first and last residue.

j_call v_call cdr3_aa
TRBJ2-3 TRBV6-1 CASSEDRARDTQYF
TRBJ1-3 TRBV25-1 CASSEFAGGFGNTIYF
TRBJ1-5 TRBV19 CASSSSRGLEQPQHF
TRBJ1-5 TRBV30 CAWSVGTGAQPQHF
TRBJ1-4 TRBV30 CAWSVLGAANEKLFF
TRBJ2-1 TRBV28 CASSPQGGGDNEQFF
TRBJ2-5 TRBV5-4 CASSWGVGGAGETQYF
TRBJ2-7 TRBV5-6 CASSFWGRSHEQYF
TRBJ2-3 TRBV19 CASTYSGGDKDTQYF
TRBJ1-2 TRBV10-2 CATTPGTGGGYTF
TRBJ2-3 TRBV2 CASSDIVGTSGLSTDTQYF
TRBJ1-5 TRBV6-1 CASSEGLAGSLPQHF
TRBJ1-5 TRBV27 CASMDRDGQPQHF
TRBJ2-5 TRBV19 CASTSSGASRTQYF
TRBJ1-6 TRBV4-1 CASRLSPGQPNSPLHF
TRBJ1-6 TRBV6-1 CASSPAYNSPLHF
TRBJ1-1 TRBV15 CATSGQTNTEAFF
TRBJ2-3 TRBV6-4 CASSDSFVAGTDTQYF
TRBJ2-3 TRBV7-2 CASSLASAGDTQYF
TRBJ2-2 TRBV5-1 CASSLGQRNTGELFF
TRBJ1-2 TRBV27 CASSLGSNYGYTF
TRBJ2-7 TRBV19 CASSGQTTSYEQYF
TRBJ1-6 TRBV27 CASSLVHSGQANSPLHF
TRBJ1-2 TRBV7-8 CASSLALRAKTF
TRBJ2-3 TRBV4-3 CASSQYLGTGGLTDTQYF
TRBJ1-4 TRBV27 CASRTDRNNEKLFF
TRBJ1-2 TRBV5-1 CASSWDGGVPGYTF
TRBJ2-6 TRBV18 CASSPTERGFAGANVLTF
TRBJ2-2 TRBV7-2 CASSPTGFTGELFF
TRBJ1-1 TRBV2 CASNLDRNTEAFF
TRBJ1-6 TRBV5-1 CASSRTGRNSPLHF